Listed below are T cell receptor beta chains from one sample, sequenced in a study of human T cells and chemical hapten exposure. One entry per CDR3 protein, called by TCRdb with MiXCR from the RACE reads. This repertoire shows 330,000 or so distinct CDR3 sequences, about 6% found once; its top ten account for approximately 5.4%. Specimen: whole blood, collected in connection with sensitization to the hapten diphenylcyclopropenone (DPC). Receptor source: a woman between 18 and 29 years old with alopecia areata. Some clones in this sample may be carry-over from other donors' samples. Each CDR3 is given with its conserved first and last residue. A D gene is named only where the DNA matches it firmly. Clone sizes are given selectively: once, few, many, or a class where the clone is expanded.

j_call	clone_size	v_call	d_call	cdr3_aa	cdr3_nt
TRBJ2-7	many	TRBV6-2/TRBV6-3	TRBD2	CASRPSGGSVEQYF	TGTGCCAGCAGACCTAGCGGGGGGTCGGTCGAGCAGTACTTC
TRBJ1-4	NA	TRBV5-5	NA	CASSFMGLLHEKLFF	TGTGCCAGCAGCTTCATGGGACTTCTCCATGAAAAACTGTTTTTT
TRBJ2-7	NA	TRBV7-9	TRBD2	CASRSSGGAYEQYF	TGTGCCAGCAGATCAAGCGGGGGGGCCTACGAGCAGTACTTC
TRBJ2-7	few	TRBV29-1	NA	CSVYDGLYSYEQYF	TGCAGCGTTTACGACGGCCTTTACTCCTACGAGCAGTACTTC
TRBJ1-1	many	TRBV10-3	TRBD1	CATLGTGNTEAFF	TGTGCCACACTGGGGACAGGGAACACTGAAGCTTTCTTT
TRBJ2-2	NA	TRBV24-1	NA	CATSDWEVTGELFF	TGTGCCACCAGTGATTGGGAGGTCACCGGGGAGCTGTTTTTT
TRBJ2-4	many	TRBV6-1	NA	CASSELGGNQKNIQYF	TGTGCCAGCAGTGAACTTGGGGGGAACCAAAAAAACATTCAGTACTTC
TRBJ2-2	NA	TRBV12-3/TRBV12-4	NA	CASSLARSMVATGELFF	TGTGCCAGCAGTTTAGCGCGGTCGATGGTAGCAACCGGGGAGCTGTTTTTT
TRBJ2-3	many	TRBV2	NA	CASSVPGSLMTDTQYF	TGTGCCAGCAGTGTTCCCGGCAGCCTTATGACAGATACGCAGTATTTT
TRBJ2-6	few	TRBV5-5	NA	CASSPGSSSGANVLTF	TGTGCCAGCAGCCCTGGAAGTAGCTCTGGGGCCAACGTCCTGACTTTC
TRBJ2-1	NA	TRBV6-1	NA	CASSPPPAGEQFF	TGTGCCAGCAGCCCCCCCCCTGCCGGTGAGCAGTTCTTC
TRBJ1-2	many	TRBV29-1	TRBD1	CSVDGTGGAYGYTF	TGCAGCGTTGATGGAACAGGGGGCGCCTATGGCTACACCTTC
TRBJ1-4	NA	TRBV20-1	NA	CSAQVSGGGEKLFF	TGCAGTGCTCAAGTTTCGGGGGGCGGAGAAAAACTGTTTTTT
TRBJ1-6	NA	TRBV5-1	TRBD1	CASSSQTGTNSPLHF	TGCGCCAGCAGCTCCCAGACAGGGACGAATTCACCCCTCCACTTT
TRBJ1-5	many	TRBV11-2	NA	CASSAGTNQPQHF	TGTGCCAGCAGTGCGGGGACTAATCAGCCCCAGCATTTT
TRBJ2-5	few	TRBV20-1	NA	CSARGPGETQYF	TGCAGTGCTAGGGGGCCTGGGGAGACCCAGTACTTC